This section outlines one T cell receptor beta chain sequence together with its context. What it recognizes is unknown. TCRdb independently ran MiXCR on the 5' RACE reads; one entry per CDR3 protein. The sample lists 100,000 or so distinct CDR3 sequences, roughly 9% occurring once. Germline CDR1 and CDR2: MNHNS and SASEGT. With 0 bases removed from V and 7 bases from J, the gap between germline ends came to 13 bases. This CDR3 contains 14 residues. The entry originates in a study of CD8 T cells in ankylosing spondylitis. Study findings and constraints: For ankylosing spondylitis blood, a TCR beta motif of 7 or 8 highly homologous variants appeared characteristic. Some motif variants had been reported before (in reactive arthritis synovial fluid and blood). Matched ankylosing spondylitis synovial fluid reportedly contained a significantly enriched population of disease-linked clones. Clones linked with disease were CD8+ and fairly uncommon in the peripheral blood.

The sequence was obtained from a male donor with ankylosing spondylitis. Sequenced sample: blood, either unsorted or a sorted T cell fraction (not recorded which). This sequence joins TRBV6-1 and TRBJ2-7; the D call may be TRBD1 or TRBD2 (5 bases each). In nucleotides, the CDR3 is TGTGCCAGCAGTGAAGCAGGGGAGACCTGGGAGCAGTACGTC. Its translation is CASSEAGETWEQYV.